One TCR beta chain is described in this entry. With no count recorded, this clonotype is classed as medium-sized (0.01 to 0.1%) from frequency. The antigen it recognizes is unknown. This entry comes from a study of T cell clusters in autoimmune cytopenias (dated 2019 in TCRdb). Concerning the study at large: A mean age of approximately 50 years and a median age of around 60 years were recorded for the healthy donor controls, of whom about half of the roughly 43 were female. A median TRB sequencing depth of 50,000 to 60,000 reads per sample was reached, and a median of roughly 2,300 distinct TRB clonotypes per sample was obtained. In autoimmune cytopenia patients, peripheral blood TRB and IGH repertoires were sequenced during active disease and over treatment follow-up, together with healthy, CLL and autoimmune hepatitis controls. The study aimed to test whether autoimmune cytopenia patients carry a disease-specific immune repertoire signature usable as a blood-based biomarker. For primary cytopenia, the controls were more than 20 age-matched healthy donors, and for secondary cytopenia, the controls were over eleven age-matched CLL patients. The comparison group for autoimmune hepatitis repertoires was 23 healthy donors matched for age and sex. What the research found in general, with its limitations: GLIPH suggested that primary autoimmune cytopenia patients lacked physiological T cell clusters: 50 to 55 clusters were exclusive to healthy donors versus about 17 exclusive to patients. In the comparison of secondary cytopenia with CLL, the cluster-lack signature was not observed, apparently because the dominant lymphoma-associated repertoire masked the signature. The T cell clusters were defined only in silico, and the functional role of the clusters was left to be validated experimentally. Shifts in the TRB repertoire, including less even repertoires in secondary cytopenia and CLL, were mostly a reflection of lymphoma bias and not of autoimmunity. Healthy donors had almost three times as many exclusive TRB clusters as active autoimmune hepatitis patients, a finding consistent with an autoimmunity-wide signature.

TRB rearrangements were amplified by multiplex PCR using a touch-down protocol with TRB-A and TRB-B primer pools mixed in one tube. Illumina adapters and sample indices were attached to the amplicons through two consecutive PCR reactions using Phusion HS II polymerase. The amplicons were purified from gel with the NucleoSpin Gel and PCR Clean-up kit, after which the amplicons were quantified by Qubit and checked for quality on an Agilent 2100 Bioanalyzer. Sequencing of the libraries was performed on an Illumina MiSeq with 600-cycle, single-indexed, paired-end runs. The authors' pipeline ran thus. MiXCR version 2.1.12, together with the default MiXCR reference library, was used to align and assemble the TRB reads. A clone was defined by each unique CDR3 nucleotide sequence, and the analysis included only productive sequences supported by at least two reads. To assess repertoire diversity, an R script computed alpha-parameterized diversity profiles (alpha 0 to 5), which included the Shannon (alpha 1) and Simpson (alpha 2) indices. Combinatorial TRB VJ usage was calculated with the tcR package and was compared between cohorts by principal component analysis performed with ade4. GLIPH clustering of TCRbeta CDR3s was carried out on cohort pairs matched by age and read depth, and cluster frequencies were compared by Wilcoxon test. TCRdb reprocessed the reads, so every CDR3 protein sequence counts as one entry and DNA is not shown. The V and J calls reflect TCRdb's pipeline rather than the authors' work. This sample's table has entries for around 6,200 distinct CDR3 sequences. Jointly, the top ten make up less than 45% of the sample.

Per sample, approximately 270 ng of peripheral blood genomic DNA, around 40,000 genome equivalents, was used for TRB amplification. CDR1 and CDR2, looked up from the germline V gene (reference sequence), are LNHDA and SQIVND. The CDR3 sequence holds 15 residues, the cysteine and phenylalanine included. Only the protein is available. Separately, the same data were catalogued under a study of T cell repertoires in aging, cancer and after chemotherapy. As that second study puts it: The donors fell into six age groups ranging from 30 or younger to 70 or older, and each group had at least three individuals. Control TCR repertoires from healthy donors were recorded over several months to years, and clear clonal overlap was observed across re-sampling. In total, the full dataset held millions of TCR reads. Compared with age-matched healthy donors, untreated patients with hematological or solid cancers had significantly lower TCR diversity and higher clonality in blood. Declining TCR diversity with age in healthy donors was mainly explained by loss of richness; in cancer patients, loss of evenness also contributed. Median generation probability increased over the chemotherapy interval in both cancer cohorts, suggesting repertoire reconstitution through rebound thymic output. According to the authors, the repertoire data do not allow conclusions to be drawn about immunological memory after chemotherapy. The study profiled peripheral blood TCR beta repertoires from healthy donors and cancer patients to examine immunoaging and T cell reconstitution after chemotherapy. The cohort comprised 200 to 250 cancer patients, over 90 with hematological and roughly 120 with solid cancers, plus 95 healthy donors as a reference group. Processing of the TRB sequences was carried out with MiXCR versions 2.12 and 3.0.5. Shannon diversity, evenness, clonality (one minus evenness), and alpha-parameterized diversity profiles from alpha 0 to 5 were included as repertoire metrics. The IGoR algorithm was used to calculate generation probabilities of clones in the paired pre- and post-chemotherapy samples.

The rearranged chain carries TRBV19 and TRBJ1-2; with no DNA, the TCRdb D assignment of TRBD1 cannot be verified. This clonotype originated in a human donor in good health. Source material: peripheral blood. The CDR3 has the sequence CASSHPRDGRYGYTF. Where the CDR3 stops, the reference TRBV19 and TRBJ1-2 genes take over; the full variable domain is DGGITQSPKYLFRKEGQNVTLSCEQNLNHDAMYWYRQDPGQGLRLIYYSQIVNDFQKGDIAEGYSVSREKKESFPLTVTSAQKNPTAFYLCASSHPRDGRYGYTFGSGTRLTVV.